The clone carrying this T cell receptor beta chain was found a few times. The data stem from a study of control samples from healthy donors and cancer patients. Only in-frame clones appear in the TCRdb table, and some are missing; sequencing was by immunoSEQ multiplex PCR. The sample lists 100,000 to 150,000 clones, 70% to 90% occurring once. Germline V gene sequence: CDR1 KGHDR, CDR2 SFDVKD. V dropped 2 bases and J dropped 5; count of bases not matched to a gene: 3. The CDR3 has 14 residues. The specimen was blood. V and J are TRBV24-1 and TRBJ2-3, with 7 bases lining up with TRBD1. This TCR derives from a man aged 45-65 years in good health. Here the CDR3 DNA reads TGTGCCACCAGTGATTATTACAGGGGAGATACGCAGTATTTT. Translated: CATSDYYRGDTQYF.